This T cell receptor beta chain was observed in a study of control samples from healthy donors and cancer patients. The CDR3 spans 15 residues. Between the trimmed V and J ends, which lost 6 bases and 3 bases, there was a span of 16 bases. Germline V CDR1 and CDR2: PRHDT, FYEKMQ (reference sequence). Generated by immunoSEQ multiplex PCR, the TCRdb table keeps only in-frame clones and is missing some. Among fewer than 200,000 clones listed, around nine tenths were seen once. The receptor's source is a man aged 30-40 years in good health. The sample consisted of blood. J is TRBJ2-3 and V is TRBV13, with D possibly matching TRBD2 (6 bases). The CDR3 nucleotides read TGTGCCAGCAGTACAGCCCGGGGGATGACAGATACGCAGTATTTT. This codes for CASSTARGMTDTQYF.